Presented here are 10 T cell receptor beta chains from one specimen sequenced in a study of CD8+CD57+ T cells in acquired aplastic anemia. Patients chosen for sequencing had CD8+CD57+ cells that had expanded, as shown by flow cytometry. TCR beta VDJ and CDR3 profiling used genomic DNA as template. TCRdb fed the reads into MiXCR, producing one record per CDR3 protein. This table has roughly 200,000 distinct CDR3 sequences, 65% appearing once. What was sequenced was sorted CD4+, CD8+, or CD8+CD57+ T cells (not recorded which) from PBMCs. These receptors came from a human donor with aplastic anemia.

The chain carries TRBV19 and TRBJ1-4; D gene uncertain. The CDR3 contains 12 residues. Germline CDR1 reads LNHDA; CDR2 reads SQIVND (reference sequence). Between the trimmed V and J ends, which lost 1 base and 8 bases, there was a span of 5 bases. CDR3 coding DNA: TGTGCCAGTAGTATAGGTGGCGAAAAACTGTTTTTT. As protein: CASSIGGEKLFF.

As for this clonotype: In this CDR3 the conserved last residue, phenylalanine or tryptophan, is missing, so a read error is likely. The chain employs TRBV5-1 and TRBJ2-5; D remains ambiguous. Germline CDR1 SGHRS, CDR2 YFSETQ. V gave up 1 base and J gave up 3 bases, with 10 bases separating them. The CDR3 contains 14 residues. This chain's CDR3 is CASSLRRQKETQYL. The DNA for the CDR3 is TGCGCCAGCAGCTTGCGACGTCAGAAAGAGACCCAGTACCTC.

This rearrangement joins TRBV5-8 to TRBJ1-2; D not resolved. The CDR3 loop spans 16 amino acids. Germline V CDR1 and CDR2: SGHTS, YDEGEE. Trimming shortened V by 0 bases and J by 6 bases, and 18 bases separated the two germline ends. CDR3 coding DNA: TGTGCCAGCAGCTTGGTTGTCCAGTCGACCGTCCATGGCTACACCTTC. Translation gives CASSLVVQSTVHGYTF.

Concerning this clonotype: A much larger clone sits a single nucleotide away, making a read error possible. CDR3 amino acids: CASSFLVGSQETQYF. DNA for the CDR3: TGTGCCAGCAGCTTTCTTGTGGGATCTCAAGAGACCCAGTACTTC. The V gene is TRBV11-2, the J gene TRBJ2-5, with D hard to call. Trimming removed 3 bases at V and 2 bases at J, with 13 bases between. Germline values: CDR1 SGHAT, CDR2 FQNNGV. The CDR3 consists of 15 residues.

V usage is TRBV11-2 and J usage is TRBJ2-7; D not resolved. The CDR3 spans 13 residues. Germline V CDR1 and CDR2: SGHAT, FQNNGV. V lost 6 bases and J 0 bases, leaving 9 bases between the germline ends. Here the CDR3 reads CASSIVPSYEQYF. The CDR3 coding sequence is TGTGCCAGCAGTATAGTACCCTCCTACGAGCAGTACTTC.

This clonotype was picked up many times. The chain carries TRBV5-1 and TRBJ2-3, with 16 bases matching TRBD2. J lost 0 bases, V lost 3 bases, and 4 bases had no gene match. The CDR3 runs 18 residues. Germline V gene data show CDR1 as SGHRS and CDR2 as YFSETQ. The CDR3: CASSSGLAGGSSTDTQYF. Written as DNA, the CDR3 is TGCGCCAGCAGCTCGGGACTAGCGGGGGGGAGTAGCACAGATACGCAGTATTTT.

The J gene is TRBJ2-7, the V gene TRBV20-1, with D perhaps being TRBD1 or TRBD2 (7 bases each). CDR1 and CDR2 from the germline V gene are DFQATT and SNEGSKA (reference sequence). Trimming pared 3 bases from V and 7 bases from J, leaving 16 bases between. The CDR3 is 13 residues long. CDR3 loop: CSASAGRGGEQYF. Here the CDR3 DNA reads TGCAGTGCTAGTGCGGGCAGGGGGGGTGAGCAGTACTTC.

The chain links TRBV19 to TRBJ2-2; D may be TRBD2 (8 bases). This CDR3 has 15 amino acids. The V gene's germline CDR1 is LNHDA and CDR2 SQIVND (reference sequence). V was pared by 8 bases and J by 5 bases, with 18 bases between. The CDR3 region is CASQPGGGVTGELFF. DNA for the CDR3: TGTGCCAGTCAACCGGGAGGGGGCGTAACCGGGGAGCTGTTTTTT.

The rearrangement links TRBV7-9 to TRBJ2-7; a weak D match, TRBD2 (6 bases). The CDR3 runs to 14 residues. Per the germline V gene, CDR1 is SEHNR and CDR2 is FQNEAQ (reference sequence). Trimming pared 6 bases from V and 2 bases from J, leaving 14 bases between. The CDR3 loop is CASSPSGRPYEQYF. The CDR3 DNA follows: TGTGCCAGCAGTCCCTCGGGGAGGCCCTACGAGCAGTACTTC.

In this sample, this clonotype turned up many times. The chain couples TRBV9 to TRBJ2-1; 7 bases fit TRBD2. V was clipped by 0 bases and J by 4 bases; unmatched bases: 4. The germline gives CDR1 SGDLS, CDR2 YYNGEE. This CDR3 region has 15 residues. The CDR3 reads CASSVGGGRYNEQFF. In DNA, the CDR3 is TGTGCCAGCAGCGTAGGCGGGGGTCGGTACAATGAGCAGTTCTTC.